The sequence of this T cell receptor beta chain was determined in a study of T cell clonality in common variable immunodeficiency. V lost 3 bases to trimming and J lost 5 bases; unmatched junction nucleotides: 3. Germline assignment: CDR1 KGHSH and CDR2 LQKENI. The CDR3 has 13 amino acids. This table comes from immunoSEQ multiplex PCR, and its TCRdb copy is limited to in-frame clones, with some not included. The sample is made up of 45,000 to 60,000 clones, none counted only once. This clone was detected ten times or more. The CDR3 is cut off 3 residues early in the read; its end comes from the germline J gene.

This clonotype was sampled from a person between 18 and 75 years old in good health. The V and J genes are TRBV18 and TRBJ1-2, with 7 bases fitting TRBD1. Sequenced sample: peripheral blood mononuclear cells. The CDR3 reads CASSPGQQYGYTF. The covered CDR3 bases are TGTGCCAGCTCACCGGGACAGCAGTATGGC.